This T cell receptor (beta chain) was sequenced in a study of regulatory T cells in long-lasting Graves disease. V was trimmed by 7 bases and J by 1 base, leaving 16 bases between them. Germline V gene lookup returns CDR1 LGHDT and CDR2 YNNKEL (reference sequence). This CDR3 spans 15 amino acids. Construction of the TCR beta libraries employed iRepertoire HTBI primers in conjunction with Arm-PCR of CDR3 regions. TCRdb ran MiXCR on the multiplex PCR reads and lists one entry per CDR3 protein. The table has hundreds of thousands of distinct CDR3 sequences, roughly 15% seen once. Time point specified: newly diagnosed GD, antithyroid drugs for less than 3 months. Researchers made the TCR library from RNA that was extracted from PBMCs. Separately, the same data were catalogued under a study of T cells in Graves' hyperthyroidism and ophthalmopathy.

This material consisted of peripheral blood mononuclear cells (PBMCs), taken at new diagnosis, from a patient treated with antithyroid drugs. This clonotype was obtained from a woman aged 25 to 39 with Graves disease. This chain joins TRBV3-1 and TRBJ1-1, with D uncertain. The CDR3 loop is CASTSGSLGNTEAFF. The CDR3 DNA follows: TGTGCCAGCACTTCGGGGTCGCTGGGGAACACTGAAGCTTTCTTT.